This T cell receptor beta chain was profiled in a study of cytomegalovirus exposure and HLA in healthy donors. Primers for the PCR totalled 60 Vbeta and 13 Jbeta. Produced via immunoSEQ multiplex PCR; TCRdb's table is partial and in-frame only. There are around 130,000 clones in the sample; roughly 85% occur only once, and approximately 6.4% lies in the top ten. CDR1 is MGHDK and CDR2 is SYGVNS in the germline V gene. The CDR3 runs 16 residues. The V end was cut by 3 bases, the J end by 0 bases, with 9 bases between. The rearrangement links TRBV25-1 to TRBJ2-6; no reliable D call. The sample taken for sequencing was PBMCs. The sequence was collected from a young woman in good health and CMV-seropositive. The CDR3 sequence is CASSDAVSSGANVLTF. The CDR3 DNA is TGTGCCAGCAGTGACGCCGTCAGCTCTGGGGCCAACGTCCTGACTTTC.